This T cell receptor (beta chain) is from a study of blood T cell repertoires in COVID-19. V was trimmed by 6 bases and J by 4 bases, leaving 10 bases between them. The CDR3 is made up of 12 amino acids. Germline V CDR1 and CDR2: SNHLY, FYNNEI. Some clones are missing from TCRdb's copy, which holds only in-frame ones; the method was immunoSEQ multiplex PCR. This table has over 35,000 clones, more than 90% appearing once. The chain couples TRBV2 to TRBJ2-7, with D perhaps matching TRBD1 (6 bases). The specimen sequenced was peripheral blood. The receptor's source is a man aged 65-85 years with active COVID-19. CDR3: CASRRGSYEQYF. The CDR3 DNA reads as TGTGCCAGCAGAAGGGGGTCATACGAGCAGTACTTC.